The 19 T cell receptor beta chains given below trace back to one sample, sequenced in a study of control samples from healthy donors and cancer patients. Assay used: immunoSEQ multiplex PCR; TCRdb lists only in-frame clones, some missing. The data show some 410,000 clones, with 75% to 95% seen just once and about 6.3% held by the top ten. The sequenced sample consisted of PBMCs. These receptors came from a middle-aged man with head and neck cancer.

V is TRBV6-1 and J is TRBJ2-2; TRBD1 might be the D (5 bases). In germline, CDR1 is MNHNS, CDR2 SASEGT. This CDR3 has 14 residues. The V end lost 2 bases, the J end lost 3 bases, and 7 bases lay between the germline ends. The CDR3 sequence: CASSEQGHTGELFF. The CDR3 DNA sequence: TGTGCCAGCAGTGAACAGGGTCACACCGGGGAGCTGTTTTTT.

V and J are TRBV30 and TRBJ2-7; D is perhaps TRBD1 (5 bases). CDR3 size: 14 residues. Trimming removed 0 bases from V and 0 bases from J, with 9 bases in between. The germline V gene encodes CDR1 GTSNPN and CDR2 SVGIG (reference sequence). The DNA of the CDR3 is TGTGCCTGGAGTGTAGAACAGGACTCCTACGAGCAGTACTTC. This translates into CAWSVEQDSYEQYF.

The chain combines TRBV9 with TRBJ1-3, with a possible D match to TRBD1 (6 bases). This CDR3 spans 16 amino acids. Per germline, CDR1 SGDLS and CDR2 YYNGEE. V lost 4 bases to trimming and J lost 0 bases, with 14 bases between them. CDR3 bases: TGTGCCAGCAGCCCCGGACAGACGAGCTCTGGAAACACCATATATTTT. Encoded protein: CASSPGQTSSGNTIYF.

The gene calls are TRBV28 and TRBJ2-3; a possible D gene is TRBD2 (7 bases). Germline V gene sequence: CDR1 MDHEN, CDR2 SYDVKM. Trimming pared 7 bases from V and 2 bases from J, leaving 19 bases between. The CDR3 length is 16 residues. CDR3 coding DNA: TGTGCCAGCACCCGTTTCCGGGGGGCGGACACAGATACGCAGTATTTT. Protein product: CASTRFRGADTDTQYF.

The V and J genes are TRBV14 and TRBJ1-6, with D hard to call. Trimming left V 1 base short and J 5 bases short, with 6 bases between. Germline CDR1 and CDR2: SGHDN and FVKESK. CDR3 length: 14 amino acids. The CDR3 region is CASSQGLNNSPLHF. CDR3 bases: TGTGCCAGCAGCCAAGGATTGAATAATTCACCCCTCCACTTT.

This clone turned up a few times. This chain connects TRBV2 to TRBJ2-1; a possible D gene is TRBD2 (6 bases). Germline lookup yields CDR1 SNHLY and CDR2 FYNNEI. Trimming pared 10 bases from V and 10 bases from J, leaving 26 bases between. The CDR3 length is 15 residues. The CDR3 is CAMPSEDHLAGEQFF. Written as DNA, the CDR3 is TGTGCCATGCCTTCGGAAGACCACCTCGCGGGGGAGCAGTTCTTC.

This chain joins TRBV24-1 and TRBJ1-1; 7 bases are shared with TRBD1. The germline V gene has CDR1 KGHDR and CDR2 SFDVKD. The J segment lost 7 bases and the V segment lost 4 bases, leaving 5 bases of the junction unmatched. The CDR3 has 13 amino acids. CDR3 protein: CATSDPNRGEAFF. The CDR3, as DNA: TGTGCCACCAGTGACCCCAACAGGGGTGAAGCTTTCTTT.

This rearrangement joins TRBV6-2 or TRBV6-3 to TRBJ1-1; 8 bases agree with TRBD1. Germline CDR1 reads MNHEY; CDR2 reads SVGEGT. There are 15 residues in the CDR3. The J segment lost 4 bases and the V segment lost 5 bases, leaving 9 bases of the junction unmatched. The DNA for the CDR3 is TGTGCCAGCAGTGATCAACAGGGGGGAGGCACTGAAGCTTTCTTT. Translation: CASSDQQGGGTEAFF.

The chain combines TRBV19 with TRBJ2-5, with D possibly TRBD1 on 6 matching bases. CDR3 length: 15 residues. V was trimmed by 3 bases and J by 5 bases, leaving 16 bases between them. Looked up from germline, CDR1 is LNHDA and CDR2 is SQIVND (reference sequence). CDR3 in amino acids: CASSITQGRRETQYF. In DNA, the CDR3 is TGTGCCAGTAGTATTACTCAGGGGCGGCGGGAGACCCAGTACTTC.

This chain joins TRBV4-2 and TRBJ2-1; D is undetermined. V dropped 2 bases and J dropped 5 bases, with 7 bases sitting between them. Germline CDR1 LGHNA, CDR2 YNFKEQ. The CDR3 totals 13 residues. The CDR3 here is CASSQTLNNEQFF. The CDR3 nucleotides are TGTGCCAGCAGCCAAACCCTTAACAATGAGCAGTTCTTC.

This rearrangement joins TRBV5-4 to TRBJ1-5, with 8 bases identical to TRBD1. Germline CDR1 is SGHNT and CDR2 is YYREEE (reference sequence). Trimming removed 5 bases from V and 7 bases from J; junction bases left unmatched: 8. The CDR3 covers 14 residues. Written as DNA, the CDR3 is TGTGCCAGCAGTTCCGGACAGGGCGAACAGCCCCAGCATTTT. Translation: CASSSGQGEQPQHF.

The V call is TRBV4-1, the J call TRBJ1-2, with 10 bases identical to TRBD1. CDR1 and CDR2 from the germline V gene are MGHRA and YSYEKL. J lost 5 bases, V lost 2 bases, and 2 bases had no gene match. The CDR3 extends over 14 amino acids. The CDR3 DNA reads as TGCGCCAGCAGCCAAACGGACAGGGGGTATGGCTACACCTTC. Translated: CASSQTDRGYGYTF.

The CDR3: CASSSSGQVYGYTF. DNA of the CDR3: TGTGCCAGCAGCTCGTCGGGACAGGTCTATGGCTACACCTTC. The chain combines TRBV7-2 with TRBJ1-2; 8 bases map to TRBD1. The CDR3 has 14 residues. Germline loops: CDR1 SGHTA, CDR2 FQGNSA. With V trimmed by 4 bases and J by 4 bases, 5 bases remained unmatched.

The V call is TRBV28, the J call TRBJ1-5; a possible D gene is TRBD1 (6 bases). V was clipped by 6 bases and J by 7 bases, with 10 bases between them. Germline lookup yields CDR1 MDHEN and CDR2 SYDVKM. The CDR3 is 12 residues long. The CDR3 protein is CASRPGDQPQHF. CDR3 coding DNA: TGTGCCAGCAGACCAGGGGACCAGCCCCAGCATTTT.

V and J are TRBV11-2 and TRBJ2-1; 7 bases match TRBD2. Germline lookup yields CDR1 SGHAT and CDR2 FQNNGV. This CDR3 contains 15 residues. Trimming removed 6 bases from V and 0 bases from J; junction bases left unmatched: 5. CDR3 sequence reads: CASSTSGVSYNEQFF. In DNA, the CDR3 is TGTGCCAGCAGTACAAGCGGGGTCTCCTACAATGAGCAGTTCTTC.

This chain connects TRBV9 to TRBJ2-2; TRBD1 agrees at 8 bases. The length of the CDR3 is 16 residues. V lost 3 bases to trimming and J lost 2 bases; unmatched junction nucleotides: 6. CDR1 and CDR2 (germline): SGDLS, YYNGEE. This chain's CDR3 is CASSEGTGPNTGELFF. DNA for the CDR3: TGTGCCAGCAGCGAGGGGACAGGTCCCAACACCGGGGAGCTGTTTTTT.

The chain has TRBV30 and TRBJ2-3; D is unresolved. Trimming took 0 bases from V and 0 from J, leaving 13 bases between them. The V gene's germline CDR1 is GTSNPN and CDR2 SVGIG (reference sequence). This CDR3 has 16 residues. In nucleotides, the CDR3 is TGTGCCTGGAGTGTACTACCAGCGAGAAGCACAGATACGCAGTATTTT. This codes for CAWSVLPARSTDTQYF. Using reference TRBV30 and TRBJ2-3 for the parts outside the CDR3, the full variable domain is SQTIHQWPATLVQPVGSPLSLECTVEGTSNPNLYWYRQAAGRGLQLLFYSVGIGQISSEVPQNLSASRPQDRQFILSSKKLLLSDSGFYLCAWSVLPARSTDTQYFGPGTRLTVL.

The rearrangement joins TRBV19 to TRBJ2-7; TRBD1 might be the D (6 bases). The CDR3 covers 14 residues. Germline assignment: CDR1 LNHDA and CDR2 SQIVND (reference sequence). V lost 6 bases to trimming and J lost 2 bases, with 14 bases between them. The CDR3 sequence: CASRDSELAYEQYF. Here the CDR3 DNA reads TGTGCCAGTAGGGACAGTGAATTAGCCTACGAGCAGTACTTC.

This clone was counted a few times. The chain links TRBV15 to TRBJ1-4; TRBD1 matches 7 bases. Germline CDR1 reads LNHNV; CDR2 reads YYDKDF (reference sequence). This CDR3 has 15 amino acids. Trimming at V came to 5 bases and at J to 8 bases, leaving 11 bases not matched to a gene. CDR3 sequence reads: CATSAPGTALEKLFF. As DNA, the CDR3 is TGTGCCACCAGCGCCCCCGGGACAGCACTCGAAAAACTGTTTTTT.